This is a list of T cell receptor beta chains from one sample in a study of beta chain features in type 1 diabetes. Some clones are missing from TCRdb's copy, which holds only in-frame ones; the method was immunoSEQ multiplex PCR. The sample records around 450,000 clones, approximately 10% being singletons. Specimen: naive CD4+ T cells from blood. These receptors all stem from a woman under 30 in good health. CDR3s include the opening cysteine and the closing phenylalanine or tryptophan. Each record gives: J gene, D gene, CDR3 length, V gene, clone size, CDR3 DNA, CDR3 protein. A D gene is named only where the DNA matches it firmly. Not all rows give a size; the values are once, few, many and, for expanded clones, a class.

j_call: TRBJ2-7
d_call: .
cdr3_length: 11
v_call: TRBV7-9
clone_size: .
cdr3_nt: TGTGCCAGCAGCTTAGTTTCCGAGCAGTACTTC
cdr3_aa: CASSLVSEQYF

j_call: TRBJ2-5
d_call: .
cdr3_length: 11
v_call: TRBV29-1
clone_size: few
cdr3_nt: TGCAGCGCTGGGAGTAGCGGGACCCAGTACTTC
cdr3_aa: CSAGSSGTQYF

j_call: TRBJ2-1
d_call: .
cdr3_length: 15
v_call: TRBV28
clone_size: few
cdr3_nt: TGTGCCAGCAGTTTCACTAGGATGGCCTACAATGAGCAGTTCTTC
cdr3_aa: CASSFTRMAYNEQFF

j_call: TRBJ1-4
d_call: .
cdr3_length: 15
v_call: TRBV4-3
clone_size: few
cdr3_nt: TGCGCCAGCAGCCAAAGTCGGCGGATTAATGAAAAACTGTTTTTT
cdr3_aa: CASSQSRRINEKLFF

j_call: TRBJ2-5
d_call: .
cdr3_length: 15
v_call: TRBV4-1
clone_size: .
cdr3_nt: TGCGCCAGCAGCCAGACCGGGTTGGGTCAAGAGACCCAGTACTTC
cdr3_aa: CASSQTGLGQETQYF

j_call: TRBJ2-3
d_call: .
cdr3_length: 15
v_call: TRBV9
clone_size: .
cdr3_nt: TGTGCCAGCAGCGTAGGCGGGCGACGCACAGATACGCAGTATTTT
cdr3_aa: CASSVGGRRTDTQYF

j_call: TRBJ2-7
d_call: .
cdr3_length: 15
v_call: TRBV7-8
clone_size: .
cdr3_nt: TGTGCCAGCAGCTTAGGCCGAGACAGGCCGTACGAGCAGTACTTC
cdr3_aa: CASSLGRDRPYEQYF

j_call: TRBJ1-2
d_call: .
cdr3_length: 14
v_call: TRBV6-1
clone_size: .
cdr3_nt: TGTGCCAGCAGCGACCCAGGAACTCCCTTTGGCTACACCTTC
cdr3_aa: CASSDPGTPFGYTF

j_call: TRBJ2-1
d_call: TRBD2
cdr3_length: 17
v_call: TRBV9
clone_size: .
cdr3_nt: TGTGCCAACCCCGAAGCGGGGGGCCCTTTTTCCTACAATGAGCAGTTCTTC
cdr3_aa: CANPEAGGPFSYNEQFF

j_call: TRBJ1-1
d_call: .
cdr3_length: 15
v_call: TRBV5-1
clone_size: few
cdr3_nt: TGCGCCAGCAGCTTGGCCGGAGGTTGGAACACTGAAGCTTTCTTT
cdr3_aa: CASSLAGGWNTEAFF

j_call: TRBJ2-3
d_call: TRBD1
cdr3_length: 15
v_call: TRBV19
clone_size: few
cdr3_nt: TGTGCCAGTAGTAGGGACAGGGGATTCTTTGATACGCAGTATTTT
cdr3_aa: CASSRDRGFFDTQYF

j_call: TRBJ2-3
d_call: TRBD2
cdr3_length: 15
v_call: TRBV4-3
clone_size: few
cdr3_nt: TGCGCCAGCAGCCAAGTGGTAGCGGGGGGAAGTACGCAGTATTTT
cdr3_aa: CASSQVVAGGSTQYF

j_call: TRBJ2-6
d_call: .
cdr3_length: 17
v_call: TRBV15
clone_size: many
cdr3_nt: TGTGCCACCAGCGACCCGGGCTTACCTTCTGGGGCCAACGTCCTGACTTTC
cdr3_aa: CATSDPGLPSGANVLTF

j_call: TRBJ2-3
d_call: TRBD2
cdr3_length: 17
v_call: TRBV5-1
clone_size: .
cdr3_nt: TGCGCCAGCAGCTTGGTAGCTAGCGGGGGTAGCACAGATACGCAGTATTTT
cdr3_aa: CASSLVASGGSTDTQYF

j_call: TRBJ1-1
d_call: TRBD1
cdr3_length: 17
v_call: TRBV7-2
clone_size: .
cdr3_nt: TGTGCCAGCAGCTTAGACCACAGGGGTCCGTTAAAAACTGAAGCTTTCTTT
cdr3_aa: CASSLDHRGPLKTEAFF

j_call: TRBJ2-3
d_call: TRBD1
cdr3_length: 14
v_call: TRBV7-9
clone_size: few
cdr3_nt: TGTGCCAGCACCCCGACAGGGAGCACAGATACGCAGTATTTT
cdr3_aa: CASTPTGSTDTQYF

j_call: TRBJ2-7
d_call: .
cdr3_length: 15
v_call: TRBV6-5
clone_size: .
cdr3_nt: TGTGCCAGCAGCCGGACAGCGAGCCTTTCCTACGAGCAGTACTTC
cdr3_aa: CASSRTASLSYEQYF

j_call: TRBJ2-3
d_call: .
cdr3_length: 15
v_call: TRBV7-9
clone_size: .
cdr3_nt: TGTGCCAGCAGCCCCAACGTCCCGGGCCCAGATACGCAGTATTTT
cdr3_aa: CASSPNVPGPDTQYF

j_call: TRBJ2-7
d_call: .
cdr3_length: 15
v_call: TRBV7-2
clone_size: few
cdr3_nt: TGTGCCAGCAGCGTCGGAAAACGGACCCTTCACGAGCAGTACTTC
cdr3_aa: CASSVGKRTLHEQYF

j_call: TRBJ1-4
d_call: TRBD1
cdr3_length: 14
v_call: TRBV29-1
clone_size: few
cdr3_nt: TGCAGCGGGTTCACGACAGGGGGCAACGAAAAACTGTTTTTT
cdr3_aa: CSGFTTGGNEKLFF

j_call: TRBJ2-4
d_call: .
cdr3_length: 17
v_call: TRBV7-9
clone_size: .
cdr3_nt: TGTGCCAGCAGTGTATGGAGCAGCGCCATGGCCAAAAACATTCAGTACTTC
cdr3_aa: CASSVWSSAMAKNIQYF

j_call: TRBJ2-1
d_call: TRBD1
cdr3_length: 17
v_call: TRBV12-5
clone_size: few
cdr3_nt: TGTGCTAGTGGGCCCATGGGGCCAGGGGGCCGATGGGGTGAGCAGTTCTTC
cdr3_aa: CASGPMGPGGRWGEQFF

j_call: TRBJ2-7
d_call: TRBD1
cdr3_length: 15
v_call: TRBV7-2
clone_size: .
cdr3_nt: TGTGCCAGCAGTTTCACCGGGACAGGGTTAGACGAGCAGTACTTC
cdr3_aa: CASSFTGTGLDEQYF

j_call: TRBJ2-5
d_call: TRBD2
cdr3_length: 17
v_call: TRBV4-1
clone_size: .
cdr3_nt: TGCGCCAGCAGCCACGAGCCGGGACTAGCGGGTCGAGAGACCCAGTACTTC
cdr3_aa: CASSHEPGLAGRETQYF

j_call: TRBJ1-1
d_call: .
cdr3_length: 14
v_call: TRBV7-2
clone_size: few
cdr3_nt: TGTGCCAGCAGCACCCAGGGAGGGAACACTGAAGCTTTCTTT
cdr3_aa: CASSTQGGNTEAFF

j_call: TRBJ1-2
d_call: .
cdr3_length: 13
v_call: TRBV5-4
clone_size: few
cdr3_nt: TGTGCCAGCAGCTTGGAGGGGAACTATGGCTACACCTTC
cdr3_aa: CASSLEGNYGYTF